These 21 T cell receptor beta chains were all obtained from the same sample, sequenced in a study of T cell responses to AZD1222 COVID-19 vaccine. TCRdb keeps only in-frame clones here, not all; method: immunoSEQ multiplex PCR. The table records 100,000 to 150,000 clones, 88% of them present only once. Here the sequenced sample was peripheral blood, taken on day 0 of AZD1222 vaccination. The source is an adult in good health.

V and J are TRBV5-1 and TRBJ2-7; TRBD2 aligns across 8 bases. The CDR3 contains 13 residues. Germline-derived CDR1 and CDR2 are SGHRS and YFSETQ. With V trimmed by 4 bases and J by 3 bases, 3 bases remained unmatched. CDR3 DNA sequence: TGCGCCAGCAGCCCGGGGGGGGGCTACGAGCAGTACTTC. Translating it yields CASSPGGGYEQYF.

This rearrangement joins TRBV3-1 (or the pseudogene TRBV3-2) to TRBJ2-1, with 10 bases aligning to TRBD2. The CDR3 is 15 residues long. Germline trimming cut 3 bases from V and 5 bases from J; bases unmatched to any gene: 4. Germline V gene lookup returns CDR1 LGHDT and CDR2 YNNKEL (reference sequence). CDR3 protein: CASSHSGRAHNEQFF. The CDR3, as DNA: TGTGCCAGCAGCCACAGCGGGAGGGCCCACAATGAGCAGTTCTTC.

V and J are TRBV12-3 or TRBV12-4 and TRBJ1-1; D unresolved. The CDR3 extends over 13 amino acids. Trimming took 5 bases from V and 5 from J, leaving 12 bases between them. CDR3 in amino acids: CASSRSVGTEAFF. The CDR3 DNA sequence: TGTGCCAGCAGTCGATCCGTTGGGACTGAAGCTTTCTTT.

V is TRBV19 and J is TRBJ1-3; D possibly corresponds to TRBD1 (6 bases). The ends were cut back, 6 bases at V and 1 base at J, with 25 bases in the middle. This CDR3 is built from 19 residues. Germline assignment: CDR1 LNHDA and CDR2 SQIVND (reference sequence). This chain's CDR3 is CASSRPQGEVANSGNTIYF. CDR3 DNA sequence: TGTGCCAGTAGCCGACCACAGGGTGAAGTCGCTAATTCTGGAAACACCATATATTTT.

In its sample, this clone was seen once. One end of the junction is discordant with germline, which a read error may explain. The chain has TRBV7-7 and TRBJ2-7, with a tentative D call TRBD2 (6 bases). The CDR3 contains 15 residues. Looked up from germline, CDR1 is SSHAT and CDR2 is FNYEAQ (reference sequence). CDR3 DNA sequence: TGTGCTAGCAGCTTAGCCCGCGGGGCAGCCTACGAGCAGTACTTC. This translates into CASSLARGAAYEQYF.

The CDR3 loop is CASSPQGSSGANVLTF. CDR3 nucleotide sequence: TGTGCCAGCTCACCTCAGGGTAGCTCTGGGGCCAACGTCCTGACTTTC. The chain employs TRBV18 and TRBJ2-6; perhaps TRBD1 as D (5 bases). V was cut by 3 bases and J by 0 bases, with 9 bases left in between. This CDR3 has 16 residues. Germline V gene sequence: CDR1 KGHSH, CDR2 LQKENI.

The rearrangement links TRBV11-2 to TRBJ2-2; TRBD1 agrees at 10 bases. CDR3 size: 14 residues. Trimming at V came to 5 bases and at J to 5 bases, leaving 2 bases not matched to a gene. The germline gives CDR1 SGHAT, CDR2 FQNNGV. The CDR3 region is CASSRDRGTGELFF. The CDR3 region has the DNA TGTGCCAGCAGCCGGGACAGGGGTACCGGGGAGCTGTTTTTT. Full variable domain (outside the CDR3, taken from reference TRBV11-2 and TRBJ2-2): EAGVAQSPRYKIIEKRQSVAFWCNPISGHATLYWYQQILGQGPKLLIQFQNNGVVDDSQLPKDRFSAERLKGVDSTLKIQPAKLEDSAVYLCASSRDRGTGELFFGEGSRLTVL.

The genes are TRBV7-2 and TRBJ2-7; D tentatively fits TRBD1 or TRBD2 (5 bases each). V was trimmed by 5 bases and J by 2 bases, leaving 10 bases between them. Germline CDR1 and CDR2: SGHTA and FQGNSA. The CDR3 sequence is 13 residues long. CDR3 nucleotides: TGTGCCAGCAGCCAGGGACGGGCCTACGAGCAGTACTTC. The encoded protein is CASSQGRAYEQYF.

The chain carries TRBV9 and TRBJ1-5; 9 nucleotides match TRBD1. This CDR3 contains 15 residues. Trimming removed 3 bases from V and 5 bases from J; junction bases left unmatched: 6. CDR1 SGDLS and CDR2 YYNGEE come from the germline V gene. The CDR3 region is CASSAPGQGDQPQHF. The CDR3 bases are TGTGCCAGCAGCGCCCCGGGACAGGGCGATCAGCCCCAGCATTTT.

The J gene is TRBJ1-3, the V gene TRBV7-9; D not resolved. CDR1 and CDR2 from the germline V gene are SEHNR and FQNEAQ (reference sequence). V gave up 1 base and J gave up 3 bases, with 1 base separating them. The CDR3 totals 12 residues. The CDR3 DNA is TGTGCCAGCAGCTTAGGTGGAAACACCATATATTTT. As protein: CASSLGGNTIYF.

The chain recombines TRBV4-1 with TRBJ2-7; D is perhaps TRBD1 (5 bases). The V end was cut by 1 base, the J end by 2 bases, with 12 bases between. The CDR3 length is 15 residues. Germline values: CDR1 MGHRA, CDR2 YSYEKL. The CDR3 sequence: CASSQAVATAYEQYF. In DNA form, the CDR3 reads TGCGCCAGCAGCCAAGCTGTGGCGACAGCCTACGAGCAGTACTTC.

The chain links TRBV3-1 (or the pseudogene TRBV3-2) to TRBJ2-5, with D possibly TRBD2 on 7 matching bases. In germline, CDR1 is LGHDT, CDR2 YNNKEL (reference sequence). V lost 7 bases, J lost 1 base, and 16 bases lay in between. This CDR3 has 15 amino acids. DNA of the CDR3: TGTGCCAGCACCGAGGGGAGGGGGTCCCAAGAGACCCAGTACTTC. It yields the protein CASTEGRGSQETQYF.

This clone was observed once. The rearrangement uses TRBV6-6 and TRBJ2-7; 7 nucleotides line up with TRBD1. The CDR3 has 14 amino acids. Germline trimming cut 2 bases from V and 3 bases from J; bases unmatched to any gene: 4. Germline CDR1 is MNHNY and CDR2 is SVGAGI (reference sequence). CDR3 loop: CASSYDRAGYEQYF. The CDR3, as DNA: TGTGCCAGCAGTTACGACAGGGCGGGCTACGAGCAGTACTTC.

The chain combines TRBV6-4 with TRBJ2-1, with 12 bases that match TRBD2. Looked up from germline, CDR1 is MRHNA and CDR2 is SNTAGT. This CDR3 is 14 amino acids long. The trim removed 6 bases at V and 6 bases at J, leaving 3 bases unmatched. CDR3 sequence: CASSGLAGINEQFF. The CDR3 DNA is TGTGCCAGCAGCGGACTAGCGGGGATCAATGAGCAGTTCTTC.

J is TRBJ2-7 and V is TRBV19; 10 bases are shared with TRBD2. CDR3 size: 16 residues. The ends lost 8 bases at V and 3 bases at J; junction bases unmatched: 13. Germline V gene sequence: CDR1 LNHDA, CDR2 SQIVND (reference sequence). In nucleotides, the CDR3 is TGTGCCAGTGGGGCGGTAGCGGGAGGCAATGGCTACGAGCAGTACTTC. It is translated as CASGAVAGGNGYEQYF.

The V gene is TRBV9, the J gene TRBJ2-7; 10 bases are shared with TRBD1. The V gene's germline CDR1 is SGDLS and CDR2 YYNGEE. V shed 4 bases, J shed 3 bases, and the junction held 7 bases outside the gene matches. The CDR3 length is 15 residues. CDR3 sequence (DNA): TGTGCCAGCAGCCCCGCCGGGACAGGGGACTACGAGCAGTACTTC. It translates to CASSPAGTGDYEQYF.

The CDR3 coding sequence is TGTGCCAGCAGTCCCGCCGGGACTAGCGGGAGAGATGAGCAGTTCTTC. This encodes CASSPAGTSGRDEQFF. The J gene is TRBJ2-1, the V gene TRBV7-9; TRBD2 aligns across 14 bases. CDR1 and CDR2 (germline): SEHNR, FQNEAQ (reference sequence). The CDR3 totals 16 residues. The junction had 9 bases not matched to a gene; V was cut back by 6 bases and J by 8 bases.

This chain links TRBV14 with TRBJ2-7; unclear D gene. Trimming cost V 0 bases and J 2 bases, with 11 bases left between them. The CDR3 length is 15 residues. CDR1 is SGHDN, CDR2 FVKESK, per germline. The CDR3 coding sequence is TGTGCCAGCAGCCAAGATTGGTCGCAAGCCTACGAGCAGTACTTC. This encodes CASSQDWSQAYEQYF.

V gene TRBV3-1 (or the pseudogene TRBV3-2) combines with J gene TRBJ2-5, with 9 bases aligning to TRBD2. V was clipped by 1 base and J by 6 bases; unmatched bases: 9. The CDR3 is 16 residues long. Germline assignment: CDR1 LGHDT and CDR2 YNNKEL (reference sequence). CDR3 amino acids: CASSQVSGLASQTQYF. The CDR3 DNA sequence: TGTGCCAGCAGCCAAGTCTCCGGACTAGCGAGCCAGACCCAGTACTTC.

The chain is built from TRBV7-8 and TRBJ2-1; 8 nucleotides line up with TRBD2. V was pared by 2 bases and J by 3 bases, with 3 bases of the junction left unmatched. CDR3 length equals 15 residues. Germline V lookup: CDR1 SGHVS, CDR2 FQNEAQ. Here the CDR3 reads CASSLRAGGYNEQFF. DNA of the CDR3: TGTGCCAGCAGCTTACGTGCGGGAGGCTACAATGAGCAGTTCTTC.

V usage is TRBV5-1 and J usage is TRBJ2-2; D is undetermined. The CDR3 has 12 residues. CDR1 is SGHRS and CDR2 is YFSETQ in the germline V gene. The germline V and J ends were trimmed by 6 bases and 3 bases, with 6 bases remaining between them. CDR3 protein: CASTRYTGELFF. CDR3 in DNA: TGCGCCAGCACCAGGTACACCGGGGAGCTGTTTTTT.